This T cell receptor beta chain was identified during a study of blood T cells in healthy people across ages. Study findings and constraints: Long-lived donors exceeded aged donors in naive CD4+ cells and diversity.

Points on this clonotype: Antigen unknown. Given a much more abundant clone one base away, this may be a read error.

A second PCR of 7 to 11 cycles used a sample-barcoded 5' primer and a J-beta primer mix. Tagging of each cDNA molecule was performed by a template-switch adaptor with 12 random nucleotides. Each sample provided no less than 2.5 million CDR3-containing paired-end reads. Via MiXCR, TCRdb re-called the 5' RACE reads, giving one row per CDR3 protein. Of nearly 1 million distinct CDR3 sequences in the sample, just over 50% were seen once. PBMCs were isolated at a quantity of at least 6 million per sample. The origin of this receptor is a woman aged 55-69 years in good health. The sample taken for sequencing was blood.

The DNA for the CDR3 is TGTGCCAGCAGCGGACACGGGACCCTCTATGGCTACACCTTC. Its protein is CASSGHGTLYGYTF. This chain joins TRBV5-5 and TRBJ1-2; D possibly corresponds to TRBD1 (5 bases). This CDR3 region has 14 residues. V was pared by 4 bases and J by 4 bases, with 14 bases between. The germline CDR1 and CDR2 sequences are SGHKS and YYEKEE (reference sequence).